This T cell receptor beta chain was captured by sequencing in a study of blood T cell repertoires in COVID-19. Turning to the study itself: Material from acute and convalescent COVID-19 was sourced from the United States, Italy and Spain. The analysed material was cDNA or gDNA that came from T cells, B-cell-depleted T cells, or PBMCs.

This CDR3 has 14 amino acids. Trimming pared 4 bases from V and 2 bases from J, leaving 11 bases between. Germline V lookup: CDR1 SGHRS, CDR2 YFSETQ. In the authors' methods: Reference gene primer amplification yielded estimated nucleated cell counts. Sequencing was performed with immunoSEQ multiplex PCR; in TCRdb, only in-frame clones are kept and a portion is missing. The D gene and trimming were derived from the DNA, and the V and J assignments and clone size from that table. The table includes 110,000 to 150,000 clones, roughly three quarters detected once. The genes are TRBV5-1 and TRBJ2-3, with TRBD2 as a possible D gene (6 bases). The sample was peripheral blood. This receptor was identified in a man in his 60s with acute or convalescent COVID-19. The CDR3 DNA is TGCGCCAGCAGCGCCAGCGGGTCCACAGATACGCAGTATTTT. Encoded protein: CASSASGSTDTQYF.